Listed below are T cell receptor beta chains from one sample, sequenced in a study of T cell clones after liver transplantation. The method was immunoSEQ multiplex PCR; TCRdb's version includes in-frame clones alone and lacks a portion of them. The table includes approximately 100,000 clones, approximately 85% detected once. Sample: CD4+ T cells from blood, taken before liver transplant. These receptors came from a human donor who received a liver transplant. The CDR3 runs from the conserved cysteine through the conserved F or W. D genes are given only for firm matches. Not all rows give a size; the values are once, few, many and, for expanded clones, a class.

V gene: TRBV7-8
J gene: TRBJ2-2
D gene: TRBD1
clone size: -
CDR3 protein: CASSPIPGTDSTGELFF
CDR3 DNA: TGTGCCAGCAGCCCGATCCCCGGGACAGATAGCACCGGGGAGCTGTTTTTT

V gene: TRBV6-1
J gene: TRBJ2-3
D gene: -
clone size: -
CDR3 protein: CASSEGGTDTQYF
CDR3 DNA: TGTGCCAGCAGTGAAGGGGGCACAGATACGCAGTATTTT

V gene: TRBV10-1
J gene: TRBJ2-2
D gene: TRBD1
clone size: -
CDR3 protein: CASSESVQGVGELFF
CDR3 DNA: TGCGCCAGCAGTGAGTCAGTACAGGGGGTCGGGGAGCTGTTTTTT

V gene: TRBV6-4
J gene: TRBJ2-1
D gene: -
clone size: -
CDR3 protein: CASSEQGEVQFF
CDR3 DNA: TGTGCCAGCAGTGAACAGGGCGAAGTGCAGTTCTTC

V gene: TRBV5-5
J gene: TRBJ1-2
D gene: -
clone size: -
CDR3 protein: CASSLTGSAWNYGYTF
CDR3 DNA: TGTGCCAGCAGCTTGACAGGGTCGGCCTGGAACTATGGCTACACCTTC

V gene: TRBV9
J gene: TRBJ1-3
D gene: -
clone size: -
CDR3 protein: CASSVLGGGQGNTIYF
CDR3 DNA: TGTGCCAGCAGCGTACTGGGAGGAGGGCAGGGAAACACCATATATTTT

V gene: TRBV6-6
J gene: TRBJ2-7
D gene: TRBD1
clone size: -
CDR3 protein: CASTAGTDGPRGQYF
CDR3 DNA: TGTGCCAGCACGGCAGGGACAGACGGACCAAGGGGGCAGTACTTC

V gene: TRBV7-6
J gene: TRBJ2-3
D gene: TRBD1
clone size: -
CDR3 protein: CASSSTTGGPSTDTQYF
CDR3 DNA: TGTGCCAGCAGCTCGACAACAGGGGGCCCGAGCACAGATACGCAGTATTTT

V gene: TRBV18
J gene: TRBJ2-3
D gene: TRBD2
clone size: -
CDR3 protein: CASSPLGTSVVNPTDTQYF
CDR3 DNA: TGTGCCAGCTCACCACTTGGGACTAGCGTGGTAAATCCCACAGATACGCAGTATTTT

V gene: TRBV7-2
J gene: TRBJ2-5
D gene: -
clone size: -
CDR3 protein: CASSFVSTGQETQYF
CDR3 DNA: TGTGCCAGCAGCTTTGTTAGTACGGGACAAGAGACCCAGTACTTC

V gene: TRBV19
J gene: TRBJ1-1
D gene: TRBD1
clone size: -
CDR3 protein: CASSPSGTEKKAFF
CDR3 DNA: TGTGCCAGTAGCCCTTCCGGGACAGAGAAGAAAGCTTTCTTT

V gene: TRBV5-1
J gene: TRBJ2-7
D gene: -
clone size: -
CDR3 protein: CASNGDTYEQYF
CDR3 DNA: TGCGCCAGCAATGGGGATACCTACGAGCAGTACTTC

V gene: TRBV30
J gene: TRBJ2-5
D gene: -
clone size: few
CDR3 protein: CAWSVTRDGLAVQETQYF
CDR3 DNA: TGTGCCTGGAGTGTAACCCGGGACGGGTTAGCGGTACAAGAGACCCAGTACTTC

V gene: TRBV28
J gene: TRBJ2-7
D gene: -
clone size: -
CDR3 protein: CASSPPSSGYFGEQYF
CDR3 DNA: TGTGCCAGCAGTCCACCTTCAAGCGGGTATTTTGGCGAGCAGTACTTC

V gene: TRBV27
J gene: TRBJ2-7
D gene: -
clone size: once
CDR3 protein: CASKRGDYEQYF
CDR3 DNA: TGTGCCAGCAAGAGGGGGGACTACGAGCAGTACTTC

V gene: TRBV6-6
J gene: TRBJ2-4
D gene: -
clone size: -
CDR3 protein: CASSLTGPRGIQYF
CDR3 DNA: TGTGCCAGCAGTCTCACGGGACCTCGCGGCATTCAGTACTTC

V gene: TRBV7-9
J gene: TRBJ2-2
D gene: -
clone size: -
CDR3 protein: CASSLEGNTGELFF
CDR3 DNA: TGTGCCAGCAGCTTAGAAGGAAACACCGGGGAGCTGTTTTTT

V gene: TRBV4-1
J gene: TRBJ2-7
D gene: -
clone size: -
CDR3 protein: CASSHLGAPGEQYF
CDR3 DNA: TGCGCCAGCAGCCATCTTGGTGCCCCTGGGGAGCAGTACTTC

V gene: TRBV19
J gene: TRBJ1-1
D gene: TRBD1
clone size: few
CDR3 protein: CASSRQGIGTEAFF
CDR3 DNA: TGTGCCAGTAGTAGACAGGGAATAGGCACTGAAGCTTTCTTT

V gene: TRBV29-1
J gene: TRBJ1-4
D gene: -
clone size: -
CDR3 protein: CSVDGGDNEKLFF
CDR3 DNA: TGCAGCGTTGATGGAGGGGATAATGAAAAACTGTTTTTT

V gene: TRBV2
J gene: TRBJ1-5
D gene: -
clone size: few
CDR3 protein: CASRLLHRSNQPQHF
CDR3 DNA: TGTGCCAGCAGGCTACTACATCGAAGCAATCAGCCCCAGCATTTT

V gene: TRBV2
J gene: TRBJ2-5
D gene: -
clone size: few
CDR3 protein: CASSGISGGETQYF
CDR3 DNA: TGTGCCAGCAGTGGGATTAGCGGCGGAGAGACCCAGTACTTC

V gene: TRBV28
J gene: TRBJ2-5
D gene: TRBD1
clone size: few
CDR3 protein: CASSSTPGTGGGETQYF
CDR3 DNA: TGTGCCAGCAGTTCGACTCCCGGGACAGGGGGCGGGGAGACCCAGTACTTC

V gene: TRBV7-6
J gene: TRBJ1-1
D gene: -
clone size: -
CDR3 protein: CASSPQPRGKAFF
CDR3 DNA: TGTGCCAGCAGTCCACAGCCCCGGGGCAAAGCTTTCTTT

V gene: TRBV5-1
J gene: TRBJ2-7
D gene: -
clone size: -
CDR3 protein: CASSLEAEAEQYF
CDR3 DNA: TGCGCCAGCAGCTTGGAGGCGGAAGCCGAGCAGTACTTC

V gene: TRBV4-3
J gene: TRBJ2-1
D gene: TRBD2
clone size: -
CDR3 protein: CASSQRSLAGGDSYNEQFF
CDR3 DNA: TGCGCCAGCAGCCAGCGCTCCCTAGCGGGGGGCGATTCCTACAATGAGCAGTTCTTC

V gene: TRBV19
J gene: TRBJ1-2
D gene: -
clone size: -
CDR3 protein: CASSRSSANYGYTF
CDR3 DNA: TGTGCCAGTAGTCGTTCCAGCGCTAACTATGGCTACACCTTC

V gene: TRBV27
J gene: TRBJ1-4
D gene: -
clone size: few
CDR3 protein: CASSPGPTSNEKLFF
CDR3 DNA: TGTGCCAGCAGTCCGGGGCCCACCTCTAATGAAAAACTGTTTTTT

V gene: TRBV19
J gene: TRBJ2-1
D gene: -
clone size: -
CDR3 protein: CASSIGTGTYYNEQFF
CDR3 DNA: TGTGCCAGTAGTATAGGTACGGGAACCTACTACAATGAGCAGTTCTTC

V gene: TRBV4-3
J gene: TRBJ1-1
D gene: -
clone size: few
CDR3 protein: CASSPRRGLEAFF
CDR3 DNA: TGCGCCAGCAGCCCCCGCCGGGGTTTAGAAGCTTTCTTT

V gene: TRBV18
J gene: TRBJ2-5
D gene: -
clone size: -
CDR3 protein: CASSPRQRDQETQYF
CDR3 DNA: TGTGCCAGCTCACCACGACAGCGGGACCAAGAGACCCAGTACTTC

V gene: TRBV18
J gene: TRBJ2-4
D gene: TRBD2
clone size: -
CDR3 protein: CASSPTSGRAKNIQYF
CDR3 DNA: TGTGCCAGCTCTCCCACTAGCGGAAGGGCCAAAAACATTCAGTACTTC

V gene: TRBV28
J gene: TRBJ1-2
D gene: TRBD1
clone size: once
CDR3 protein: CASSPTGQGSNYGYTF
CDR3 DNA: TGTGCCAGCAGTCCCACCGGACAGGGATCGAACTATGGCTACACCTTC

V gene: TRBV5-4
J gene: TRBJ2-3
D gene: TRBD2
clone size: -
CDR3 protein: CASSISGGTSTDTQYF
CDR3 DNA: TGTGCCAGCAGCATTAGCGGGGGAACTAGCACAGATACGCAGTATTTT

V gene: TRBV6-5
J gene: TRBJ1-5
D gene: TRBD1
clone size: -
CDR3 protein: CASRRTGGGNQPQHF
CDR3 DNA: TGTGCCAGCAGACGGACAGGGGGGGGCAATCAGCCCCAGCATTTT

V gene: TRBV7-9
J gene: TRBJ2-1
D gene: -
clone size: -
CDR3 protein: CASSFYPGTFYNEQFF
CDR3 DNA: TGTGCCAGCAGCTTCTACCCCGGGACCTTTTACAATGAGCAGTTCTTC

V gene: TRBV11-3
J gene: TRBJ1-4
D gene: -
clone size: -
CDR3 protein: CASSQGRRRFPGEKLFF
CDR3 DNA: TGTGCCAGCAGTCAGGGGAGAAGGCGGTTTCCTGGTGAAAAACTGTTTTTT

V gene: TRBV19
J gene: TRBJ1-1
D gene: -
clone size: -
CDR3 protein: CASSRQAVNTEAFF
CDR3 DNA: TGTGCCAGTAGTAGACAGGCGGTGAACACTGAAGCTTTCTTT

V gene: TRBV6-5
J gene: TRBJ1-2
D gene: TRBD1
clone size: once
CDR3 protein: CASSRDRVGGYTF
CDR3 DNA: TGTGCCAGCAGTCGGGACAGGGTAGGAGGCTACACCTTC

V gene: TRBV5-1
J gene: TRBJ2-5
D gene: -
clone size: -
CDR3 protein: CASSLVAGGRGQETQYF
CDR3 DNA: TGCGCCAGCAGCTTGGTGGCTGGCGGCAGAGGCCAAGAGACCCAGTACTTC

V gene: TRBV2
J gene: TRBJ1-2
D gene: -
clone size: few
CDR3 protein: CASSETATYGYTF
CDR3 DNA: TGTGCCAGCAGTGAGACAGCCACCTATGGCTACACCTTC

V gene: TRBV27
J gene: TRBJ2-5
D gene: TRBD2
clone size: -
CDR3 protein: CASRYWGGEETQYF
CDR3 DNA: TGTGCCAGCAGATACTGGGGGGGGGAAGAGACCCAGTACTTC

V gene: TRBV14
J gene: TRBJ2-1
D gene: -
clone size: -
CDR3 protein: CASSQRRQLYNEQFF
CDR3 DNA: TGTGCCAGCAGCCAACGCCGACAGCTATACAATGAGCAGTTCTTC

V gene: TRBV5-8
J gene: TRBJ2-7
D gene: -
clone size: many
CDR3 protein: CASSHLHYEQYF
CDR3 DNA: TGTGCCAGCAGCCATCTACACTACGAGCAGTACTTC

V gene: TRBV5-4
J gene: TRBJ2-5
D gene: -
clone size: -
CDR3 protein: CASSLRSFQETQYF
CDR3 DNA: TGTGCCAGCAGCCTTCGGTCCTTTCAAGAGACCCAGTACTTC

V gene: TRBV4-2
J gene: TRBJ2-7
D gene: TRBD1
clone size: -
CDR3 protein: CASSQGQGVSYEQYF
CDR3 DNA: TGTGCCAGCAGCCAAGGGCAGGGGGTCTCCTACGAGCAGTACTTC

V gene: TRBV6-6
J gene: TRBJ2-3
D gene: TRBD1
clone size: -
CDR3 protein: CASSYRTGDTQYF
CDR3 DNA: TGTGCCAGCAGTTACCGGACAGGGGATACGCAGTATTTT

V gene: TRBV4-1
J gene: TRBJ1-2
D gene: TRBD1
clone size: -
CDR3 protein: CASSQEQGAGGYTF
CDR3 DNA: TGCGCCAGCAGCCAGGAACAGGGGGCGGGTGGCTACACCTTC